The clone carrying this T cell receptor (beta chain) has just a few counts. This record belongs to a study of beta chain features in type 1 diabetes. The entirety of the isolated RNA underwent reverse transcription, so expressed TCRB transcripts were sequenced. Produced via immunoSEQ multiplex PCR; TCRdb's table is partial and in-frame only. This table has roughly 450,000 clones, about 10% appearing once. The CDR3 extends over 17 amino acids. The germline gives CDR1 SGHDN, CDR2 FVKESK. The J segment lost 1 base and the V segment lost 6 bases, leaving 7 bases of the junction unmatched. The sequencing input was naive CD4+ T cells from blood. This clonotype was sampled from a woman under 30 in good health. The chain is built from TRBV14 and TRBJ2-2, with 11 bases lining up with TRBD2. The CDR3 nucleotides read TGTGCCAGCAGGCCGGGACTAGCGGACCGGAACACCGGGGAGCTGTTTTTT. Its translation is CASRPGLADRNTGELFF.